The 8 T cell receptor beta chains in this list originate from one sample, sequenced in a study of blood T cell repertoires in COVID-19 (dated by TCRdb to between 2020 and 2021). Receptor amplification or capture employed the immunoSEQ multiplex PCR assay. TCRdb carries this immuneACCESS record with in-frame sequences only. Its versions omit some clonotypes, under half of them owing to an unresolved V gene in the studies checked, with the rest unexplained. The sample table contains more than 200,000 clones; only one count was recorded for 80% to 90% of them. The ten largest make up about 2% of the sample. Material: peripheral blood. The receptors originated from a man aged 30-40 years with active or convalescent COVID-19.

The genes are TRBV4-1 and TRBJ2-3; TRBD2 agrees at 8 bases. CDR1 is MGHRA, CDR2 YSYEKL, per germline. Trimming at V came to 5 bases and at J to 2 bases, leaving 18 bases not matched to a gene. There are 19 residues in the CDR3. The CDR3, as DNA: TGCGCCAGCAGCGGACATATCCGCGGGGGGTCTCTGTCCACAGATACGCAGTATTTT. Amino acids: CASSGHIRGGSLSTDTQYF.

As for this clone: The junction differs from germline at one of its ends, possibly a read error. The V and J genes are TRBV11-3 and TRBJ1-6; no definite D call. This CDR3 is 14 amino acids long. CDR1 is SGHNT and CDR2 is YENEEA in the germline V gene. The CDR3 reads CASSLGGNNSPLHF. The DNA for the CDR3 is TGTGCCAGCAGCTTAGGAGGGAATAACTCACCCCTCCACTTT.

The chain is built from TRBV11-2 and TRBJ1-4, with a tentative D call TRBD1 (6 bases). V was clipped by 0 bases and J by 8 bases, with 16 bases between them. The CDR3 spans 16 residues. Germline CDR1 and CDR2: SGHAT and FQNNGV. CDR3 coding DNA: TGTGCCAGCAGCTTAGATGGGACAAACCGCGGCGAAAAACTGTTTTTT. Its protein product is CASSLDGTNRGEKLFF.

The chain combines TRBV12-5 with TRBJ1-2; D call uncertain. V was cut by 6 bases and J by 0 bases, with 17 bases left in between. This CDR3 region has 16 residues. Germline V CDR1 and CDR2: LGHNT, FRNRAP. The CDR3 region has the DNA TGTGCTAGTGGACCACCCGCCGAGATTTCTAACTATGGCTACACCTTC. This gives the protein CASGPPAEISNYGYTF. Based on the CDR3 plus reference TRBV12-5 and TRBJ1-2, the full variable domain is DARVTQTPRHKVTEMGQEVTMRCQPILGHNTVFWYRQTMMQGLELLAYFRNRAPLDDSGMPKDRFSAEMPDATLATLKIQPSEPRDSAVYFCASGPPAEISNYGYTFGSGTRLTVV.

The chain carries TRBV6-5 and TRBJ2-3; weak D call: TRBD2 (5 bases). CDR3 length: 13 residues. V was trimmed by 7 bases and J by 3 bases, leaving 11 bases between them. Germline values: CDR1 MNHEY, CDR2 SVGAGI. The CDR3 DNA reads as TGTGCCAGCATCCCGGGGAAGACAGATACGCAGTATTTT. It encodes CASIPGKTDTQYF.

This clone was counted only a few times. The CDR3 is CASRVDRVTGELFF. CDR3 nucleotide sequence: TGTGCCAGCAGGGTCGACAGGGTCACCGGGGAGCTGTTTTTT. The V call is TRBV2, the J call TRBJ2-2; 7 nucleotides line up with TRBD1. Germline CDR1 and CDR2: SNHLY and FYNNEI. The CDR3 is made up of 14 amino acids. V shed 6 bases, J shed 4 bases, and the junction held 5 bases outside the gene matches.

The chain joins TRBV18 to TRBJ1-2; D remains ambiguous. Trimming took 3 bases from V and 7 from J, leaving 21 bases between them. The germline V gene has CDR1 KGHSH and CDR2 LQKENI. The CDR3 spans 16 residues. CDR3 in amino acids: CASSPYPQRAWGGYTF. The CDR3 DNA reads TGTGCCAGCTCACCGTATCCACAGAGGGCCTGGGGTGGCTACACCTTC.

The V gene is TRBV7-2, the J gene TRBJ2-2, with 9 bases fitting TRBD1. Germline V gene data show CDR1 as SGHTA and CDR2 as FQGNSA. V was pared by 9 bases and J by 7 bases, with 9 bases of the junction left unmatched. CDR3 length equals 14 residues. The CDR3 loop reads CASVPGQGFGELFF. CDR3 in DNA: TGTGCCAGTGTCCCGGGACAGGGTTTCGGGGAGCTGTTTTTT.